The present entry profiles one T cell receptor (beta chain) with its context. Other DNA sequences in this sample translate to the same CDR3. CDR1 and CDR2 (germline): SGHRS, YFSETQ. This CDR3 has 14 amino acids. V lost 0 bases and J lost 0, with 5 bases in between. The data originate from a study of OX40 agonist ivuxolimab in advanced cancers. In the study overall: Dosing consisted of intravenous ivuxolimab at 0.01 to 10 mg/kg every 2 weeks. The dose-escalation cohort was about 86% male, with a mean age of around 60 years, ranging roughly 23 to 90.

The assay was immunoSEQ multiplex PCR, and TCRdb's table has in-frame clones only and misses some. Seen here are 60,000 to 90,000 clones, around 80% observed once, and the top ten hold 0.4% to 0.5%. This sequence originates from an adult with an advanced solid tumor such as melanoma, head and neck, liver or kidney cancer. This rearrangement joins TRBV5-1 to TRBJ2-3, with D perhaps matching TRBD1 or TRBD2 (5 bases each). The sample consisted of CD4+ or CD8+ T cells sorted from blood, taken in a trial of the OX40 agonist ivuxolimab. The CDR3 protein is CASSLGGSTDTQYF. As DNA, the CDR3 is TGCGCCAGCAGCTTGGGGGGGAGCACAGATACGCAGTATTTT.